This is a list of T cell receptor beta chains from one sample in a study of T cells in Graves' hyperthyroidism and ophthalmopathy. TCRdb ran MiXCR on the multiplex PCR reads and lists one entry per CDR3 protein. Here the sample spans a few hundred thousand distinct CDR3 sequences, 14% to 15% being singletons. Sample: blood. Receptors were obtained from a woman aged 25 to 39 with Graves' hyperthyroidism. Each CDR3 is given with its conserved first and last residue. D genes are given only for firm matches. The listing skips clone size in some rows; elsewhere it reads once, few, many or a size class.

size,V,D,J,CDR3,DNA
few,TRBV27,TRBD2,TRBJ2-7,CASRTSGWTYEQYF,TGTGCCAGCAGAACTAGCGGGTGGACCTACGAGCAGTACTTC
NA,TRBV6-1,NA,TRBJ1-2,CASRGGGYTF,TGTGCCAGCAGGGGCGGGGGCTACACCTTC
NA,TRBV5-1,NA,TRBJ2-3,CASSSQDSTDTQYF,TGCGCCAGCAGCTCGCAAGATAGCACAGATACGCAGTATTTT
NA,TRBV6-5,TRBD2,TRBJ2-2,CASSYSTGSSGSVSNTGELFF,TGTGCCAGCAGTTACTCCACCGGCAGTAGCGGGAGCGTCAGTAACACCGGGGAGCTGTTTTTT
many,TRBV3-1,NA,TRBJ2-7,CASSANGLYEQYF,TGTGCCAGCAGCGCGAACGGGCTCTACGAGCAGTACTTC
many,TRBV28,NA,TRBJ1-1,CASQRQVAMNTEAFF,TGTGCCAGCCAGAGACAGGTAGCTATGAACACTGAAGCTTTCTTT
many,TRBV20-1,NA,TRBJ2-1,CSASTTSSYNEQFF,TGCAGTGCTTCTACTACAAGCTCCTACAATGAGCAGTTCTTC
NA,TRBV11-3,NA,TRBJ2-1,CASSPSIAGYNEQFF,TGTGCCAGCAGCCCCTCGATCGCCGGGTACAATGAGCAGTTCTTC
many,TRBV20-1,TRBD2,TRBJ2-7,CSASGTSGNVSYEQYF,TGCAGTGCTAGTGGGACTAGCGGGAACGTTTCCTACGAGCAGTACTTC
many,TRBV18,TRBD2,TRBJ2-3,CASSPQASGPRGDTQYF,TGTGCCAGCTCACCGCAAGCTAGCGGTCCACGGGGGGATACGCAGTATTTT
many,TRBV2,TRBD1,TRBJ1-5,CASNGQGWVQPQHF,TGTGCCAGCAACGGACAGGGTTGGGTTCAGCCCCAGCATTTT
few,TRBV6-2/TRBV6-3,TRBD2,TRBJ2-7,CASSSGRANHEQYF,TGTGCCAGCAGTTCCGGGAGGGCCAACCACGAGCAGTACTTC
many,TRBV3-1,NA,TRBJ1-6,CASSQDRGATPLHF,TGTGCCAGCAGCCAAGATCGGGGGGCGACACCCCTCCACTTT
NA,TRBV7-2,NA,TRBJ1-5,CASSRQPTGAQHF,TGTGCCAGCAGCCGACAGCCAACGGGGGCCCAGCATTTT
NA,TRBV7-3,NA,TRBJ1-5,CASSSTQGGENQPQHF,TGTGCCAGCAGCTCCACCCAGGGTGGGGAAAATCAGCCCCAGCATTTT
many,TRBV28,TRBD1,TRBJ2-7,CASSFGDRGEQYF,TGTGCCAGCAGTTTTGGGGACAGGGGCGAGCAGTACTTC
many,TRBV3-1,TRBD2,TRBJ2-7,CASSQLGLAGYEQYF,TGTGCCAGCAGCCAACTGGGACTAGCGGGTTACGAGCAGTACTTC
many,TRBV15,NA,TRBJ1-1,CATSRDPAPLENTEAFF,TGTGCCACCAGCAGAGACCCGGCCCCGCTAGAGAACACTGAAGCTTTCTTT
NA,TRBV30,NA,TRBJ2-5,CAWSPNGGAHQETQYF,TGTGCCTGGAGTCCCAATGGTGGAGCCCACCAAGAGACCCAGTACTTC
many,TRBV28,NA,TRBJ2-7,CASSLLEPAYEQYF,TGTGCCAGCAGTTTATTGGAACCTGCCTACGAGCAGTACTTC